This T cell receptor beta chain was documented in a study of patients and donors after allogeneic stem cell transplantation. The CDR3 is 14 residues long. Per germline, CDR1 SGHAT and CDR2 FQNNGV. Trimming left V 5 bases short and J 0 bases short, with 8 bases between. MiXCR, run by TCRdb on the RT-PCR reads, gives a single entry per CDR3 protein. The data contain over 130,000 distinct CDR3 sequences, approximately 35% of them singletons. This clonotype originated in a human donor who was either an allogeneic HSCT recipient or a stem cell or donor lymphocyte infusion donor (not recorded which). It is not recorded whose cells these are; they may come from a transplant donor. This sequence joins TRBV11-2 and TRBJ1-3; D is uncertain. What was sequenced was blood, either unsorted or a sorted T cell fraction (not recorded which). The CDR3 loop is CASSVISSGNTIYF. The DNA for the CDR3 is TGTGCCAGCAGCGTTATTTCCTCTGGAAACACCATATATTTT.